The sequence of this TCR beta chain was determined in a study of blood T cells in healthy people across ages. Overall study: About one barcoded TCR beta cDNA was captured per two T cells.

V lost 6 bases and J lost 4; bases outside the gene matches: 6. CDR3 length equals 14 residues. This clonotype has at least ten counts. Russia was home to the donors, healthy Caucasian individuals aged roughly 6 to 100. Primed by a sample-barcoded 5' primer and a J-beta primer mix, a second PCR proceeded for roughly 6 to 12 cycles. TCRdb redid the calling of the 5' RACE reads with MiXCR, one entry per CDR3 protein. The data show roughly 700,000 distinct CDR3 sequences, around 32% seen once. The V gene is TRBV12-3 or TRBV12-4, the J gene TRBJ2-5, with 9 bases identical to TRBD2. The receptor comes from a woman of 80 years or more in good health. Sequences were obtained from blood. This CDR3 is CASRLAGRGETQYF. CDR3 nucleotide sequence: TGTGCCAGCAGGCTAGCGGGGAGGGGAGAGACCCAGTACTTC.